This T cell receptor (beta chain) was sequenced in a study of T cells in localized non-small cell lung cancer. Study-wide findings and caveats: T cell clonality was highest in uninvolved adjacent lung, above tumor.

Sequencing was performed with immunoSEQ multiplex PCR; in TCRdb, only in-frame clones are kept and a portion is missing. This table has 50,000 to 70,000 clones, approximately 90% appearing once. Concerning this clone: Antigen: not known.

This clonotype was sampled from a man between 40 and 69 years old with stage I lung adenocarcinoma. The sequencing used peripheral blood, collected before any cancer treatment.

For the CDR3, the DNA is TGTGCCAGCAGTTTAACGCGGGGGGGCTACAATGAGCAGTTCTTC. This sequence encodes CASSLTRGGYNEQFF. The chain joins TRBV27 to TRBJ2-1; 9 bases line up with TRBD2. The germline V gene encodes CDR1 MNHEY and CDR2 SMNVEV (reference sequence). J gave up 3 bases and V 2 bases, and 2 bases lay outside the gene matches. The CDR3 is made up of 15 amino acids.